The clone carrying this T cell receptor beta chain turned up a few times. Antigen: not known. Template-switching 5'RACE yielded the TCR cDNA; a universal primer site and UMIs were added in the process. TCRdb independently ran MiXCR on the 5' RACE reads; one entry per CDR3 protein. The sample holds under 250,000 distinct CDR3 sequences, about 7% seen once. J gave up 5 bases and V 4 bases, and 5 bases lay outside the gene matches. Germline CDR1 is SGHTA and CDR2 is FQGNSA. CDR3 length: 15 amino acids. The sample originates from a study of T cells after yellow fever vaccination. Turning to the study itself: The fractions with low cell numbers were processed using SMART-Seq v4 Ultra Low Input.

Regarding the study as a whole: A weaker but faster secondary response was observed, peaking on day 5 versus 15. In FACS-sorted repertoires, abundant clonotypes from the bulk population could appear as contaminants.

The origin of this receptor is a man aged 30 to 39 who received the YFV17D yellow fever vaccine. The specimen comprised CD4+ T cells sorted from PBMCs, sampled 15 days after the yellow fever booster vaccination. The genes are TRBV7-2 and TRBJ2-2; TRBD1 aligns across 9 bases. The CDR3 region is CASSSTGGATGELFF. CDR3 in DNA: TGTGCCAGCAGCTCAACAGGGGGCGCAACCGGGGAGCTGTTTTTT.